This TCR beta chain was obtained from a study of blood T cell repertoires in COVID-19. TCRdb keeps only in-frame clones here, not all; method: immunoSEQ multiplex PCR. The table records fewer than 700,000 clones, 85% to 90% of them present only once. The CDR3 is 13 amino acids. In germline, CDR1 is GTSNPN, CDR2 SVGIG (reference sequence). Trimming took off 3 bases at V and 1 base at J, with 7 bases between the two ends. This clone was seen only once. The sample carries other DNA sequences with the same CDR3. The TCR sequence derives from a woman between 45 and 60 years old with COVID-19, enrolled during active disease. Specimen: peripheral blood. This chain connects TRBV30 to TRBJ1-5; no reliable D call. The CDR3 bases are TGTGCCTGGAGCGTTCTGAGCAATCAGCCCCAGCATTTT. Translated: CAWSVLSNQPQHF.